This T cell receptor beta chain was observed in a study of T cells in Graves' hyperthyroidism and ophthalmopathy. This clonotype was observed a handful of times. Antigen: not known. CDR3 length: 15 amino acids. Trimming stripped 3 bases from V and 0 bases from J, with 6 bases between. Germline CDR1 reads KGHSH; CDR2 reads LQKENI. Graves' hyperthyroidism showing no ophthalmopathy progression within 18 months was considered stable. Lactation, pregnancy, other autoimmune disease or uncontrolled infection excluded patients. Points from the study as a whole: Prediction of ophthalmopathy progression came a median roughly 6.6 months pre-onset.

The investigators amplified TCR beta CDR3 regions from RNA transcripts. The TCR CDR3 was amplified in a first-round RT-PCR using the HTBI primer set. TCRdb analysed the multiplex PCR reads with MiXCR anew, one entry per CDR3 protein. Altogether about 320,000 distinct CDR3 sequences are present, approximately 16% being singletons, with the ten largest covering approximately 35%. This receptor was identified in a man under 40 with Graves' hyperthyroidism. The sequenced material came from blood. The chain couples TRBV18 to TRBJ2-6; D gene uncertain. DNA of the CDR3: TGTGCCAGCTCACCCGTGGACTCTGGGGCCAACGTCCTGACTTTC. Encoded protein: CASSPVDSGANVLTF.